This TCR beta chain stems from a study of blood T cell repertoires in COVID-19. About the research overall: Acute and convalescent COVID-19 specimens originated in the United States, Italy and Spain.

Under the authors' procedure: Amplified reference gene primers provided the basis for estimating nucleated cell counts. Profiling relied on immunoSEQ multiplex PCR, and the TCRdb table lists in-frame clones only, not all of them. V, J and clone size reflect that table, while D and trimming were determined from the DNA. This table has 250,000 or so clones, about 87% appearing once. V was cut by 4 bases and J by 5 bases, with 9 bases left in between. CDR3 size: 12 residues. Per germline, CDR1 SQVTM and CDR2 ANQGSEA. Seattle patients were enrolled while actively infected and followed longitudinally. The TCR originated in a woman in her 30s with COVID-19, enrolled during active disease. Sequencing was carried out using peripheral blood. The chain carries TRBV29-1 and TRBJ1-5; D possibly corresponds to TRBD1 (6 bases). The CDR3 spells CSVGGGDQPQHF. Here the CDR3 DNA reads TGCAGCGTTGGAGGGGGTGATCAGCCCCAGCATTTT.